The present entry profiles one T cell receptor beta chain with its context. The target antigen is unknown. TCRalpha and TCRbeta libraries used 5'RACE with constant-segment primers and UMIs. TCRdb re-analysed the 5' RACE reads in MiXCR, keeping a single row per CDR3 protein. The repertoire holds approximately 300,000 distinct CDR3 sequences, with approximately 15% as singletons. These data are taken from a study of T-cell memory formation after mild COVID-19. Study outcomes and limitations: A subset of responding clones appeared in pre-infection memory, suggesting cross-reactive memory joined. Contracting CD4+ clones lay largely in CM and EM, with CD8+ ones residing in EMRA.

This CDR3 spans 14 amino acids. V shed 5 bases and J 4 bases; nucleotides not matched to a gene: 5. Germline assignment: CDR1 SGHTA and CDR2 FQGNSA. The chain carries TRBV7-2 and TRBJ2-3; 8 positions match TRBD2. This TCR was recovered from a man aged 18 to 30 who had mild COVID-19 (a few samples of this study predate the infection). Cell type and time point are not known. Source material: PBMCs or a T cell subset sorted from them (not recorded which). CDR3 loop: CASSPGGTADTQYF. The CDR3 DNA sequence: TGTGCCAGCAGCCCGGGGGGGACTGCAGATACGCAGTATTTT.